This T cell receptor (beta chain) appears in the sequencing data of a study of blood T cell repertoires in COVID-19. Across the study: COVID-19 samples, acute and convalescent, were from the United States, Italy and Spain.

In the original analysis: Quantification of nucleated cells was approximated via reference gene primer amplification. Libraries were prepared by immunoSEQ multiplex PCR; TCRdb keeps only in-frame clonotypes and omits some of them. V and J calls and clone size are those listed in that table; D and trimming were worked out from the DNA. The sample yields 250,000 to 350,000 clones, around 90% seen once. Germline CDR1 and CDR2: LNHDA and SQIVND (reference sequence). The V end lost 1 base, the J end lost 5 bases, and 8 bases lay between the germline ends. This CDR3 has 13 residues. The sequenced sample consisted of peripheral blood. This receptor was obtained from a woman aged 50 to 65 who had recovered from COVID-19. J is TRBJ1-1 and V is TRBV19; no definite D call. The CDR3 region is CASSIGRETEAFF. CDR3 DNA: TGTGCCAGTAGTATAGGGAGGGAGACTGAAGCTTTCTTT.